This T cell receptor beta chain was sequenced in a study of CD8+CD57+ T cells in acquired aplastic anemia. The wider study: The DNA of sorted CD4+ and CD8+ cells averaged approximately 3.2 ug. Healthy donors averaged about 9.8 million reads for CD4+ cells. Study-wide results and limits: Researchers reported that CD8+ Simpson's diversity was not significantly different in patients versus controls. A set of 25 to 30 CD8+ CDR3 sequences was shared between patients and controls, and these sequences appeared highly expressed in patients.

Genomic DNA provided the template from which TCR beta VDJ and CDR3 profiles were obtained. Each CDR3 protein is one row after TCRdb ran MiXCR on the reads. The sample has about 200,000 distinct CDR3 sequences; around 32% are singletons. The CDR3 runs 15 residues. V gave up 8 bases and J gave up 2 bases; unmatched junction bases: 13. Germline assignment: CDR1 SQVTM and CDR2 ANQGSEA. Notes on this clonotype: Its antigen is not known.

The chain is built from TRBV29-1 and TRBJ2-7; 9 bases fit TRBD1. This TCR derives from a human donor in good health, serving as a control. Sequenced: sorted CD4+, CD8+, or CD8+CD57+ T cells (not recorded which) from PBMCs. The CDR3 DNA is TGCAGCTTGCGGGTCGCGGGACAGGGAGCCTACGAGCAGTACTTC. Protein product: CSLRVAGQGAYEQYF.